This T cell receptor (beta chain) was profiled in a study of CD8 T cells in ankylosing spondylitis. Generation of TCR beta libraries employed quantitative 5'-RACE incorporating molecular barcodes. A single record per CDR3 protein comes from TCRdb applying MiXCR to the 5' RACE reads. The data show more than 650,000 distinct CDR3 sequences, around 11% seen once. Notes on the study in general: Made up of about eight highly homologous variants, a TCR beta motif appeared characteristic of ankylosing spondylitis blood. Matched ankylosing spondylitis synovial fluid reportedly showed significant enrichment of disease-linked clones. A number of the motif variants had already been described in reactive arthritis synovial fluid and blood.

CDR1 is MNHEY, CDR2 SVGAGI, per germline. With 0 bases removed from V and 10 bases from J, the gap between germline ends came to 12 bases. The CDR3 has 13 residues. Remarks on this clonotype: Antigen specificity is unknown.

Sequenced material: blood, either unsorted or a sorted T cell fraction (not recorded which). J is TRBJ1-1 and V is TRBV6-5, with D maybe TRBD1 (6 bases). This TCR came from a male donor with ankylosing spondylitis. The CDR3 is CASSYSDPQGAFF. CDR3 nucleotide sequence: TGTGCCAGCAGTTACTCGGATCCACAGGGAGCTTTCTTT.